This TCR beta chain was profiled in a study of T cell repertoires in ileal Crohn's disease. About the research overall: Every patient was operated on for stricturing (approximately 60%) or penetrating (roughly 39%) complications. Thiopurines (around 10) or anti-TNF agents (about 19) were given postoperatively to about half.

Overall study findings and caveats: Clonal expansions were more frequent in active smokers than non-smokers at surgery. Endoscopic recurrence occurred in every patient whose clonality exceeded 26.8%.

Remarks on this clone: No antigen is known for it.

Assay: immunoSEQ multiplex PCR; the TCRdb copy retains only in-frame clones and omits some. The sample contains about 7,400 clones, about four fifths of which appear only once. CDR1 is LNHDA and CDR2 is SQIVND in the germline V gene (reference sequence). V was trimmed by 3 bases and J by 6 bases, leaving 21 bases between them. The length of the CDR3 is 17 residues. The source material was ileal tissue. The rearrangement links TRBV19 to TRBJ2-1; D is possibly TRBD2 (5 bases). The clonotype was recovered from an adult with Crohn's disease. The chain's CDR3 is CASSISSTSLSGNEQFF. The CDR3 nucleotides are TGTGCCAGTAGTATTTCCTCCACTAGTCTCTCGGGCAATGAGCAGTTCTTC. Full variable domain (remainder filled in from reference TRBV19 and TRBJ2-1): DGGITQSPKYLFRKEGQNVTLSCEQNLNHDAMYWYRQDPGQGLRLIYYSQIVNDFQKGDIAEGYSVSREKKESFPLTVTSAQKNPTAFYLCASSISSTSLSGNEQFFGPGTRLTVL.